This T cell receptor (beta chain) was sequenced during a study of T-cell reconstitution after alpha-beta-depleted transplantation in children. Study-wide results and limits: One year post-transplant, T-cell counts and diversity were largely derived from T cells produced anew. It was surviving recipient T cells and thymic progenitors that gave some patients high TCRbeta diversity at day 60. Approximately two months post-transplant, alpha-beta T cells reportedly originated from several hundred expanded graft clones.

Germline-derived CDR1 and CDR2 are ENHRY and SYGVKD. Trimming stripped 4 bases from V and 7 bases from J, with 8 bases between. The CDR3 is 11 amino acids. At least ten counts were recorded for this clonotype. What it recognizes is unknown. TCRbeta library construction was performed incorporating unique molecular identifiers. TCRdb redid the calling of the PCR reads with MiXCR, one entry per CDR3 protein. The sample carries about 300,000 distinct CDR3 sequences, 10% recorded once. The rearrangement links TRBV10-3 to TRBJ2-7; a weak D match, TRBD2 (5 bases). The clonotype originates from a boy less than two years old with acute myeloid leukemia, due to receive a stem cell transplant. The source was PBMCs, collected before TCRalphabeta/CD19-depleted stem cell transplant. The CDR3 spells CAISVSGEQYF. Here the CDR3 DNA reads TGTGCCATCAGTGTCTCGGGGGAGCAGTACTTC.